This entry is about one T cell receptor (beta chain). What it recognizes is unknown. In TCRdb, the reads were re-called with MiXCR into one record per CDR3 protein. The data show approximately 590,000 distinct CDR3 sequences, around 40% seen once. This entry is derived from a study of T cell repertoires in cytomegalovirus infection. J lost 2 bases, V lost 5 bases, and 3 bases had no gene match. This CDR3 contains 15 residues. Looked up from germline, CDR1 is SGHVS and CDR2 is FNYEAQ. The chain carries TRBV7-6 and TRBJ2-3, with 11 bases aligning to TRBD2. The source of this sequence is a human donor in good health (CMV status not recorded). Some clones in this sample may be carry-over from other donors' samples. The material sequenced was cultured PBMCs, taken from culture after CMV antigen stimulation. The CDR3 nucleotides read TGTGCCAGCAGCCCGACTAGCGGGACCACAGATACGCAGTATTTT. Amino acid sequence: CASSPTSGTTDTQYF. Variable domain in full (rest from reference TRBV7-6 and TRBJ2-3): GAGVSQSPRYKVTKRGQDVALRCDPISGHVSLYWYRQALGQGPEFLTYFNYEAQQDKSGLPNDRFSAERPEGSISTLTIQRTEQRDSAMYRCASSPTSGTTDTQYFGPGTRLTVL.